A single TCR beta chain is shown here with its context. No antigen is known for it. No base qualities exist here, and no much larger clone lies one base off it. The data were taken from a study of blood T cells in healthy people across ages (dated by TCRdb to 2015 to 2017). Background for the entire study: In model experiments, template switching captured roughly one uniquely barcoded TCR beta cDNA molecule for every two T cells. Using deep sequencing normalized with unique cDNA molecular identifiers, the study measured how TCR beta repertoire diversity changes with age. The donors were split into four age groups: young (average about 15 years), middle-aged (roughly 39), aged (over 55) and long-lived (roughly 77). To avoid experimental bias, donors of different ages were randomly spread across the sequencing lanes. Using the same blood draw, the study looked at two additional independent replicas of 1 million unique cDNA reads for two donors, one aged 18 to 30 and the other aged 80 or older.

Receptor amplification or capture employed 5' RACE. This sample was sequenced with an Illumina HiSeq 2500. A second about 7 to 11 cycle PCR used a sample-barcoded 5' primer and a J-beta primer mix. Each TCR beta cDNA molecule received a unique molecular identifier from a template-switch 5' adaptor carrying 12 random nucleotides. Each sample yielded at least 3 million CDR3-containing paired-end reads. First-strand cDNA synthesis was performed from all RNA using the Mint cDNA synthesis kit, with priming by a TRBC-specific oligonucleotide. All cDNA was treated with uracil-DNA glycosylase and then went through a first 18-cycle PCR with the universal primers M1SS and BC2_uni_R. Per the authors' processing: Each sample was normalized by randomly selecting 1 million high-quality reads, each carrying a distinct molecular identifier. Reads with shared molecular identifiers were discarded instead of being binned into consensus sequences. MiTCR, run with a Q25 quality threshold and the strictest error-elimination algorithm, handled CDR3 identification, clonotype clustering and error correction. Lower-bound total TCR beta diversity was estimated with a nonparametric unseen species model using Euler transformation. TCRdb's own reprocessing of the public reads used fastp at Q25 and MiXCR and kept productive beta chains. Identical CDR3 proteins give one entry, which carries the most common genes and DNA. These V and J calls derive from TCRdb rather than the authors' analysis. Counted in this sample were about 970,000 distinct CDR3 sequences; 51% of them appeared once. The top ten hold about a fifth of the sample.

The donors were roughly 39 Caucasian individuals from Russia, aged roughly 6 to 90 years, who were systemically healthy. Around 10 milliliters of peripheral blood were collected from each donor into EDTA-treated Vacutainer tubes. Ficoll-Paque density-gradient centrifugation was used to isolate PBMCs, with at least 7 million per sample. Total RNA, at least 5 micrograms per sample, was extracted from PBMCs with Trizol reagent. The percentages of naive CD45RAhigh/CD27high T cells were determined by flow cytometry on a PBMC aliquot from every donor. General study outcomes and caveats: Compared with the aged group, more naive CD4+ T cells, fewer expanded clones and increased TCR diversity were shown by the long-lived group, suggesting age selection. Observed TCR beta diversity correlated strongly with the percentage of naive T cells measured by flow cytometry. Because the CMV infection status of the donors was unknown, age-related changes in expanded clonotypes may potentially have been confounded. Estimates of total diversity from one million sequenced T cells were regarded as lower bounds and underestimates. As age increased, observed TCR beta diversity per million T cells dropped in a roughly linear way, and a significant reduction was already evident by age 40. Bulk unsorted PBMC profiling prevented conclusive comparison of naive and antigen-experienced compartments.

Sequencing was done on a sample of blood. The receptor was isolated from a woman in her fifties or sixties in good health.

The bases read TGTGCCACCAGCGTAAGCCCCGACAGGGAGTCTGGGGCCAACGTCCTGACTTTC. Translated, this is CATSVSPDRESGANVLTF. The chain links TRBV15 with TRBJ2-6; 7 bases in the junction line up with TRBD1. CDR3 length: 18 amino acids, cysteine to phenylalanine. Here the CDR3 DNA is all that survives: 54 bases in frame from base 1. V and J are trimmed by 5 bases and 1 base, and the gene matches miss 11 bases of the junction. Sequences LNHNV (CDR1) and YYDKDF (CDR2) are obtained from the germline V gene (reference sequence).